The 27 T cell receptor beta chains presented below share a single source sample, sequenced in a study of blood T cells in healthy people across ages. A J-beta primer mix and a sample-barcoded 5' primer were used in a second PCR of roughly 7 to 12 cycles. TCRdb fed the 5' RACE reads into MiXCR, producing one record per CDR3 protein. Counted here are 870,000 or so distinct CDR3 sequences, around 26% occurring once; the ten biggest clones make up 17%. The sequenced sample consisted of blood. The receptors derive from a woman older than 75 in good health.

In its sample, this clonotype was seen once. The chain couples TRBV18 to TRBJ2-1; 11 bases are a match to TRBD2. Looked up from germline, CDR1 is KGHSH and CDR2 is LQKENI. CDR3 size: 17 residues. The ends lost 3 bases at V and 10 bases at J; junction bases unmatched: 14. This CDR3 is CASSPWGTSGTGAEQFF. CDR3 coding DNA: TGTGCCAGCTCACCGTGGGGGACTAGCGGAACTGGCGCCGAGCAGTTCTTC.

Details on this clonotype: This likely stems from a read error, as it lies one base from a far larger clone. CDR3 residues: CASSLRSDAQYF. DNA of the CDR3: TGCGCCAGCAGCTTAAGATCAGATGCGCAGTATTTT. The V gene is TRBV5-1, the J gene TRBJ2-3; no definite D call. Germline values: CDR1 SGHRS, CDR2 YFSETQ. This CDR3 is built from 12 residues.

Worth noting for this clonotype: A much larger clone lies one base from this, so it may be a read error. CDR3 amino acids: CASSWTRGSYNGQFF. The DNA of the CDR3 is TGTGCCAGCAGTTGGACTAGGGGGTCCTACAATGGGCAGTTCTTC. The chain couples TRBV7-2 to TRBJ2-1, with D maybe TRBD2 (7 bases). The CDR3 loop spans 15 amino acids. The germline V gene encodes CDR1 SGHTA and CDR2 FQGNSA.

This clonotype was seen ten or more times. V and J are TRBV13 and TRBJ2-5; 8 nucleotides line up with TRBD2. This CDR3 comprises 14 residues. Germline V gives CDR1 PRHDT, CDR2 FYEKMQ (reference sequence). The junction had 9 bases not matched to a gene; V was cut back by 7 bases and J by 5 bases. Here the CDR3 DNA reads TGTGCCAGCACAGAGCGGGGGCCCATGGAGACCCAGTACTTC. It encodes CASTERGPMETQYF.

The CDR3 reads CASSQEGVNTEAFF. Here the CDR3 DNA reads TGTGCCAGCAGCCAAGAGGGCGTGAACACTGAAGCTTTCTTT. This chain connects TRBV4-2 to TRBJ1-1; no definite D call. Deletions cut 0 bases from V and 0 bases from J, with 5 bases between. Germline assignment: CDR1 LGHNA and CDR2 YNFKEQ. This CDR3 has 14 amino acids.

This clonotype has a count of ten or more. The genes are TRBV6-5 and TRBJ1-6, with D maybe TRBD1 (5 bases). The germline V gene has CDR1 MNHEY and CDR2 SVGAGI. Trimming stripped 7 bases from V and 9 bases from J, with 10 bases between. The CDR3 sequence is 12 residues long. The CDR3 DNA reads TGTGCCAGCACCGATGGGACTTCACCCCTCCACTTT. It encodes CASTDGTSPLHF.

This clonotype has a handful of counts. The chain has TRBV6-2 or TRBV6-3 and TRBJ2-6; 9 positions match TRBD1. V lost 0 bases to trimming and J lost 3 bases; unmatched junction nucleotides: 9. This CDR3 has 19 residues. CDR1 MNHEY and CDR2 SVGEGT come from the germline V gene. The CDR3 region is CASSYSGDRESDGANVLTF. CDR3 nucleotide sequence: TGTGCCAGCAGTTACTCAGGGGACAGGGAATCGGATGGGGCCAACGTCCTGACTTTC.

There are many counts of this clonotype. The chain has TRBV7-2 and TRBJ2-3, with no clear D. Looked up from germline, CDR1 is SGHTA and CDR2 is FQGNSA. The V and J ends lost 1 base and 4 bases respectively, with 9 bases between them. The CDR3 covers 14 residues. DNA of the CDR3: TGTGCCAGCAGCTTAGTCGGCACCTCAGATACGCAGTATTTT. Encoded protein: CASSLVGTSDTQYF.

V gene TRBV5-4 combines with J gene TRBJ1-1; no reliable D call. V gave up 0 bases and J gave up 7 bases, with 10 bases separating them. CDR1 and CDR2 from the germline V gene are SGHNT and YYREEE (reference sequence). The CDR3 runs 13 residues. CDR3 coding DNA: TGTGCCAGCAGCTTGGACAGTACGAGTGAAGCTTTCTTT. Protein: CASSLDSTSEAFF.

The gene calls are TRBV7-8 and TRBJ2-1; D may match TRBD1 or TRBD2 (5 bases each). Germline loops: CDR1 SGHVS, CDR2 FQNEAQ. The CDR3 is made up of 15 amino acids. Deletions cut 2 bases from V and 10 bases from J, with 18 bases between. The CDR3 here is CASSLSSGAAYEQFF. DNA for the CDR3: TGTGCCAGCAGCTTATCCTCCGGGGCAGCCTACGAGCAGTTCTTC. The entire variable domain, with the rest obtained from reference TRBV7-8 and TRBJ2-1, is as follows: GAGVSQSPRYKVAKRGQDVALRCDPISGHVSLFWYQQALGQGPEFLTYFQNEAQLDKSGLPSDRFFAERPEGSVSTLKIQRTQQEDSAVYLCASSLSSGAAYEQFFGPGTRLTVL.

As for this clonotype: A much bigger clone sits one base away, suggesting this may be a read error. This likely comes from a read error, as the CDR3 has no conserved phenylalanine or tryptophan at its end. The chain joins TRBV27 to TRBJ2-1; TRBD1 might be the D (6 bases). The J call may be mistaken, given a closer DNA end match to TRBJ2-7. The germline V gene has CDR1 MNHEY and CDR2 SMNVEV (reference sequence). This CDR3 region has 15 residues. The CDR3 nucleotides read TGTGCCAGCAGGGTAGGGACACACCGGTCCTACGAGCAGTACTTA. Its protein is CASRVGTHRSYEQYL.

The chain uses TRBV28 and TRBJ1-1; 9 bases match TRBD1. CDR3 length equals 15 residues. Losses at the gene ends were 6 bases for V and 7 bases for J; bases not matched to a gene: 12. Germline CDR1 and CDR2: MDHEN and SYDVKM. CDR3: CASRLMDRGIFEAFF. The CDR3 bases are TGTGCCAGCAGACTGATGGACAGGGGTATATTTGAAGCTTTCTTT. Drawing the rest from reference TRBV28 and TRBJ1-1, the complete variable domain is DVKVTQSSRYLVKRTGEKVFLECVQDMDHENMFWYRQDPGLGLRLIYFSYDVKMKEKGDIPEGYSVSREKKERFSLILESASTNQTSMYLCASRLMDRGIFEAFFGQGTRLTVV.

The chain uses TRBV6-5 and TRBJ1-6; D might be TRBD1 (5 bases). The CDR3 totals 16 residues. The V end lost 2 bases, the J end lost 5 bases, and 13 bases lay between the germline ends. Per the germline V gene, CDR1 is MNHEY and CDR2 is SVGAGI. The CDR3 bases are TGTGCCAGCAGTTACGATCCAGGGAAGAATAATTCACCCCTCCACTTT. This encodes CASSYDPGKNNSPLHF.

Details on this clonotype: One base away lies a much larger clone, so this may be a sequencing read error. The CDR3 DNA reads as TGTGCCGGCAGTTCGGCTGGACAGGGCAGGGAGACCCAGTACTTC. This gives the protein CAGSSAGQGRETQYF. This chain uses TRBV6-5 with TRBJ2-5; 8 bases agree with TRBD1. The CDR3 extends over 15 amino acids. CDR1 MNHEY and CDR2 SVGAGI come from the germline V gene.

The V and J genes are TRBV6-2 or TRBV6-3 and TRBJ1-1, with D possibly matching TRBD1 (5 bases). Per the germline V gene, CDR1 is MNHEY and CDR2 is SVGEGT. The V end lost 6 bases, the J end lost 4 bases, and 15 bases lay between the germline ends. CDR3 size: 14 residues. In DNA form, the CDR3 reads TGTGCCAGCAGCTCAGGGAGTGTTCGCACTGAAGCTTTCTTT. This encodes CASSSGSVRTEAFF.

This clonotype was detected only a few times. The chain employs TRBV3-1 and TRBJ1-2; D unclear. The germline V gene has CDR1 LGHDT and CDR2 YNNKEL (reference sequence). This CDR3 is 12 amino acids long. V dropped 5 bases and J dropped 6 bases, with 10 bases sitting between them. In DNA form, the CDR3 reads TGTGCCAGCAGCTCACCGACTCATGGCTACACCTTC. Its protein is CASSSPTHGYTF.

This clonotype was counted many times. The V gene is TRBV28, the J gene TRBJ2-3; TRBD2 agrees at 10 bases. In germline, CDR1 is MDHEN, CDR2 SYDVKM. With 3 bases clipped from V and 6 bases from J, the junction kept 6 bases outside the gene matches. This CDR3 contains 15 residues. The CDR3 reads CASSLSGGAIDTQYF. For the CDR3, the DNA is TGTGCCAGCAGTTTGAGCGGGGGGGCAATTGATACGCAGTATTTT.

The chain is built from TRBV27 and TRBJ2-3, with D hard to call. The ends were cut back, 3 bases at V and 2 bases at J, with 9 bases in the middle. This CDR3 is built from 14 residues. Germline assignment: CDR1 MNHEY and CDR2 SMNVEV (reference sequence). CDR3 protein: CASSLWSPTDTQYF. The CDR3 nucleotides read TGTGCCAGCAGTTTGTGGAGCCCCACAGATACGCAGTATTTT.

In its sample, this clonotype was seen a few times. The V call is TRBV11-2, the J call TRBJ2-2, with 7 bases aligning to TRBD1. The CDR3 runs to 22 residues. CDR1 and CDR2 from the germline V gene are SGHAT and FQNNGV. With V trimmed by 5 bases and J by 4 bases, 28 bases remained unmatched. The CDR3 DNA follows: TGTGCCAGCAGCCCAGCCCCAGACGATGGACCGACAGGGCATCGAGCCACCGGGGAGCTGTTTTTT. Translation: CASSPAPDDGPTGHRATGELFF. The full variable domain, rest sourced from reference TRBV11-2 and TRBJ2-2, is EAGVAQSPRYKIIEKRQSVAFWCNPISGHATLYWYQQILGQGPKLLIQFQNNGVVDDSQLPKDRFSAERLKGVDSTLKIQPAKLEDSAVYLCASSPAPDDGPTGHRATGELFFGEGSRLTVL.

This clonotype came up many times. This sequence joins TRBV28 and TRBJ2-7; TRBD2 might be the D (5 bases). Trimming shortened V by 6 bases and J by 7 bases, and 13 bases separated the two germline ends. The CDR3 consists of 12 residues. In germline, CDR1 is MDHEN, CDR2 SYDVKM. Here the CDR3 DNA reads TGTGCCAGCAGCGAACTAGTTCGGGAGCAGTACTTC. Its protein is CASSELVREQYF.

This chain joins TRBV21-1 and TRBJ1-5; the D call of TRBD1 is as the table states it, not checked on the DNA. TRBV21-1 is tagged as a pseudogene. The CDR3 length is 17 residues. The chain's CDR3 is CASTLYRDTHSNQPQHF. CDR3 DNA: TGTGCCAGCACCCTTTACCGGGACACACATAGCAATCAGCCCCAGCATTTT.

The sample holds a few counts of this clonotype. Given a much more abundant clone one base away, this may be a read error. The chain links TRBV7-9 to TRBJ2-3; 10 bases agree with TRBD2. The V gene's germline CDR1 is SEHNR and CDR2 FQNEAQ (reference sequence). The CDR3 is 16 residues long. CDR3 protein: CACSARTSGLSDTQYF. DNA for the CDR3: TGTGCCTGCAGTGCCCGGACTAGCGGTCTGTCAGATACGCAGTATTTT. The complete variable domain, with remaining parts taken from reference TRBV7-9 and TRBJ2-3, reads DTGVSQNPRHKITKRGQNVTFRCDPISEHNRLYWYRQTLGQGPEFLTYFQNEAQLEKSRLLSDRFSAERPKGSFSTLEIQRTEQGDSAMYLCACSARTSGLSDTQYFGPGTRLTVL.

The chain carries TRBV2 and TRBJ1-5, with 8 positions matching TRBD1. V gave up 2 bases and J gave up 7 bases; unmatched junction bases: 16. Germline values: CDR1 SNHLY, CDR2 FYNNEI. This CDR3 is 18 amino acids long. The CDR3 reads CASSELGFGQGPGQPQHF. CDR3 coding DNA: TGTGCCAGCAGTGAATTAGGTTTCGGACAGGGTCCGGGCCAGCCCCAGCATTTT.

This clonotype was detected ten times or more. The CDR3: CASSTGQIQETQYF. The DNA of the CDR3 is TGCGCCAGCAGCACGGGACAGATCCAAGAGACCCAGTACTTC. The chain carries TRBV5-1 and TRBJ2-5, with TRBD1 matching over 7 bases. Trimming removed 4 bases from V and 1 base from J; junction bases left unmatched: 4. Germline-derived CDR1 and CDR2 are SGHRS and YFSETQ. The CDR3 spans 14 residues.

In this sample, this clonotype turned up many times. The chain links TRBV6-6 to TRBJ2-5; D is undetermined. Germline CDR1 and CDR2: MNHNY and SVGAGI (reference sequence). The V end lost 8 bases, the J end lost 2 bases, and 9 bases lay between the germline ends. The CDR3 is made up of 12 amino acids. CDR3 loop: CASRQVQETQYF. The CDR3 nucleotides are TGTGCCAGCCGGCAGGTTCAAGAGACCCAGTACTTC.

In its sample, this clonotype was seen many times. This rearrangement joins TRBV20-1 to TRBJ1-5, with unresolved D. Germline V gives CDR1 DFQATT, CDR2 SNEGSKA (reference sequence). This CDR3 spans 17 amino acids. Deletions cut 3 bases from V and 1 base from J, with 19 bases between. The CDR3 nucleotides are TGCAGTGCTAGTCCCCAGTACAGTATTGGGAGCAATCAGCCCCAGCATTTT. This codes for CSASPQYSIGSNQPQHF.

This clonotype has a handful of counts. The gene calls are TRBV20-1 and TRBJ1-5, with D perhaps matching TRBD1 (6 bases). Trimming removed 7 bases at V and 7 bases at J, with 17 bases between. The CDR3 has 13 residues. Germline V gene sequence: CDR1 DFQATT, CDR2 SNEGSKA (reference sequence). The CDR3 loop reads CSVGGLGNQPQHF. Here the CDR3 DNA reads TGCAGTGTAGGGGGGCTCGGAAACCAGCCCCAGCATTTT.